The clone carrying this T cell receptor (beta chain) was recorded once. This specimen comes from a study of blood T cell repertoires in COVID-19. Study summary: The origin of the acute and convalescent COVID-19 samples was the United States, Italy and Spain.

V lost 7 bases, J lost 2 bases, and 11 bases lay in between. Germline V lookup: CDR1 GTSNPN, CDR2 SVGIG (reference sequence). The CDR3 is made up of 12 amino acids. Profiling relied on immunoSEQ multiplex PCR, and the TCRdb table lists in-frame clones only, not all of them. The sample carries approximately 180,000 clones, approximately 86% recorded once. Sequenced: peripheral blood. V gene TRBV30 combines with J gene TRBJ1-2, with D possibly TRBD1 on 6 matching bases. The sequence came from a woman aged 45 to 65 with acute or convalescent COVID-19. The CDR3 DNA follows: TGTGCCTACCCCAGGGGAAACTATGGCTACACCTTC. It encodes CAYPRGNYGYTF.